This T cell receptor beta chain is drawn from a study of shared clonotypes between healthy human individuals. Naive CD8 cells comprised CD45RO-negative, CCR7-positively selected cells, excluding terminally differentiated effector memory CD45RA+ cells. Sequencing was performed with immunoSEQ multiplex PCR; in TCRdb, only in-frame clones are kept and a portion is missing. The sample holds some 740,000 clones, about 91% seen once. The TCR comes from a man aged 25 to 45 in good health. Sequences were obtained from naive CD8+ T cells sorted from blood.

The CDR3 coding sequence is TGTGCCAGCAGTCCAGATTACCGAGGGTCCTACGAGCAGTACTTC. It specifies CASSPDYRGSYEQYF. The J gene is TRBJ2-7, the V gene TRBV27, with D possibly TRBD2 on 5 matching bases. Trimming took 5 bases from V and 1 from J, leaving 15 bases between them. The CDR3 length is 15 residues. Germline V lookup: CDR1 MNHEY, CDR2 SMNVEV (reference sequence).